The clone carrying this T cell receptor beta chain was recorded at least ten times. This sample was included in a study of neurological immune-mediated disorders. TCRdb analysed the 5' RACE reads with MiXCR anew, one entry per CDR3 protein. Of roughly 60,000 distinct CDR3 sequences in the sample, around 10% were seen once. The source of this sequence is a man in his 60s in good health. Sequencing input: PBMCs.

The CDR3 DNA follows: TGTGCCAGCAGCTTAGGGCAGGAAAACATTCAGTACTTC. Protein: CASSLGQENIQYF. The rearrangement links TRBV7-3 to TRBJ2-4; no firm D call. This CDR3 is built from 13 residues. CDR1 is SGHTA and CDR2 is FQGTGA in the germline V gene. The V and J ends lost 2 bases and 5 bases respectively, with 7 bases between them.